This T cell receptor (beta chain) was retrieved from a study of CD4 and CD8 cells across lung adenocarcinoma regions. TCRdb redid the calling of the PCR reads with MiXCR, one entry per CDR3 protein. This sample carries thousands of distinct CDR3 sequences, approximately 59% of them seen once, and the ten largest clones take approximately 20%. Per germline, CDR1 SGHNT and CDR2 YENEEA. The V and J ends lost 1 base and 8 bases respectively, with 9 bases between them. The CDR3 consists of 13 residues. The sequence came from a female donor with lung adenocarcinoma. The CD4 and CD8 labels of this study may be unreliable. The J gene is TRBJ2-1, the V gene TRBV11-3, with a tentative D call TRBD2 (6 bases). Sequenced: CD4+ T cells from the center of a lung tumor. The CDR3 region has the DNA TGTGCCAGCAGCTTAGGGGACTCCCATGAGCAGTTCTTC. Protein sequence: CASSLGDSHEQFF.